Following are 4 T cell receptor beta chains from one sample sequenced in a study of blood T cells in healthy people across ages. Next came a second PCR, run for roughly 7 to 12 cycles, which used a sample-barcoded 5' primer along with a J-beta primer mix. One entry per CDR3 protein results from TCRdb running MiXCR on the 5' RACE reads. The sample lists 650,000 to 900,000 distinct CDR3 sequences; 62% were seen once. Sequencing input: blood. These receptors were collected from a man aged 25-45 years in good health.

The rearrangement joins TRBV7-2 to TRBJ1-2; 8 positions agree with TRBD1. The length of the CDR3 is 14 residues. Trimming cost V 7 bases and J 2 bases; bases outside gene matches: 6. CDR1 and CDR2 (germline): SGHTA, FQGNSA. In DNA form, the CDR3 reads TGTGCCAGCACCAACAGGGGGATGAACTATGGCTACACCTTC. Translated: CASTNRGMNYGYTF.

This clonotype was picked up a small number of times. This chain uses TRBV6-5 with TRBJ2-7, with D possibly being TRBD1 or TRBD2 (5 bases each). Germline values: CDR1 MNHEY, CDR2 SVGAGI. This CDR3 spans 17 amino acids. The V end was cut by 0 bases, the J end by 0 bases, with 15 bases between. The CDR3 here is CASSYSWGYGTSYEQYF. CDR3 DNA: TGTGCCAGCAGTTACTCGTGGGGGTATGGGACCTCCTACGAGCAGTACTTC.

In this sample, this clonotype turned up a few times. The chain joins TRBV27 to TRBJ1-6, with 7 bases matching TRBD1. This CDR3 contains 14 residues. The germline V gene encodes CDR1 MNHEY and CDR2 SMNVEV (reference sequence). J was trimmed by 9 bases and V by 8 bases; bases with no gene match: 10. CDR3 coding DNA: TGTGCCAGCGGACAGACAGGGTTAGGTTCACCCCTCCACTTT. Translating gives CASGQTGLGSPLHF.

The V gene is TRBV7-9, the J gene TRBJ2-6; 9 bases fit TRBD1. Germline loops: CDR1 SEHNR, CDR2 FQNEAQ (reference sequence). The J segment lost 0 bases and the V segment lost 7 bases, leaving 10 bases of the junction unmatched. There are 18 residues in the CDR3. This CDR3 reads CASNLPGQGGSGANVLTF. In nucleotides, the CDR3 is TGTGCCAGCAACCTCCCGGGACAGGGCGGCTCTGGGGCCAACGTCCTGACTTTC.